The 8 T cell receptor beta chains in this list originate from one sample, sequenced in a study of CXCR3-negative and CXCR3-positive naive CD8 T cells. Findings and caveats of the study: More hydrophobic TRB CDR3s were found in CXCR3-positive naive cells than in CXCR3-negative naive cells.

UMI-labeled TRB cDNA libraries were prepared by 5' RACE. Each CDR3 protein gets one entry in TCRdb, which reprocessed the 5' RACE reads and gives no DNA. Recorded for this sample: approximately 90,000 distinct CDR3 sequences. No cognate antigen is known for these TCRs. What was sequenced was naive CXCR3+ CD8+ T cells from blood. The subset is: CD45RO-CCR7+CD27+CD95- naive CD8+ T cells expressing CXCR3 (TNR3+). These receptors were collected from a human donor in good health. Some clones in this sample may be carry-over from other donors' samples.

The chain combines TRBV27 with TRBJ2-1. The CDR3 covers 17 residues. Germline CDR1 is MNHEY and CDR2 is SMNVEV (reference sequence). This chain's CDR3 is CASSLSRAASSYNEQFF.

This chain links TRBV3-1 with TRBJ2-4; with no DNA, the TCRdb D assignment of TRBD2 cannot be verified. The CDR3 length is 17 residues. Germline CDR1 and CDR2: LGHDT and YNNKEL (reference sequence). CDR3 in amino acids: CASSLLLAGETKNIQYF.

CDR3 in amino acids: CASSLEQGWVPYGYTF. The chain joins TRBV7-9 to TRBJ1-2; TCRdb picks TRBD1, but there is no DNA to check that call. The CDR3 totals 16 residues. From germline, CDR1 is SEHNR and CDR2 FQNEAQ (reference sequence).

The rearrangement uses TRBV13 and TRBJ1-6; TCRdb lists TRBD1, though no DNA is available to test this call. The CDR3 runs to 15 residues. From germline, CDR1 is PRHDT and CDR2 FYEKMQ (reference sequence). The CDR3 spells CASSSRGTANSPLHF.

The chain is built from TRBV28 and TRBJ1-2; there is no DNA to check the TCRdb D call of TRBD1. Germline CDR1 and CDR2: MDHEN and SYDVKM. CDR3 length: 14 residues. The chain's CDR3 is CASSADSNGYGYTF.

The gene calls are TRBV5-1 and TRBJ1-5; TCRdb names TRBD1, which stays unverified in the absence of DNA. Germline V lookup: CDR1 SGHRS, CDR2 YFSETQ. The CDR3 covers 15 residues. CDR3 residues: CASSLATGGDQPQHF. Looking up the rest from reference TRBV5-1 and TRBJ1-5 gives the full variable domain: KAGVTQTPRYLIKTRGQQVTLSCSPISGHRSVSWYQQTPGQGLQFLFEYFSETQRNKGNFPGRFSGRQFSNSRSEMNVSTLELGDSALYLCASSLATGGDQPQHFGDGTRLSIL.

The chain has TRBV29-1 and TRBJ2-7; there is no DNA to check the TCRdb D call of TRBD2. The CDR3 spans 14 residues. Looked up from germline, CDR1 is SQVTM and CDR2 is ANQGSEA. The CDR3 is CSVEGAGQPDEQYF.

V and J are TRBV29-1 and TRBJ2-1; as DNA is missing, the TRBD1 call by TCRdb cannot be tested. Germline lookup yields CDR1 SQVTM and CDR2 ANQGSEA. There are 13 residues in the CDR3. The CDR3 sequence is CSVPRGAGDEQFF.